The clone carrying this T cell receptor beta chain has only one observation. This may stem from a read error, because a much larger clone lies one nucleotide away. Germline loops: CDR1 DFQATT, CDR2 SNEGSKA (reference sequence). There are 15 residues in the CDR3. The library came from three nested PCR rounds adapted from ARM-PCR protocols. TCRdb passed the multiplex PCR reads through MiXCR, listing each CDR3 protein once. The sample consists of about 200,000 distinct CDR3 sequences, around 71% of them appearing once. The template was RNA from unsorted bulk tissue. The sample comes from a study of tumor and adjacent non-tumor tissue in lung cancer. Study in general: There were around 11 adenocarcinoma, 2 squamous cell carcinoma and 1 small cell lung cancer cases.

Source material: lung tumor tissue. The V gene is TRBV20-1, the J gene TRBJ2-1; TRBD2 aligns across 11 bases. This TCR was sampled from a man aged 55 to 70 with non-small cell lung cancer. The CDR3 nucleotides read TGCAATGCCCCCAAGGGGACTAGCGGCTACAATGAGCAGTTCTTC. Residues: CNAPKGTSGYNEQFF.